This section outlines one T cell receptor (beta chain) sequence together with its context. These data originate in a study of blood T cell repertoires in COVID-19. Turning to the study itself: Samples of COVID-19 (acute and convalescent) were obtained from the United States, Italy and Spain.

The ends lost 7 bases at V and 3 bases at J; junction bases unmatched: 7. From germline, CDR1 is KGHDR and CDR2 SFDVKD. The CDR3 is made up of 15 amino acids. In the authors' methods: Estimation of nucleated cell counts relied on the amplification of reference gene primers. Profiling relied on immunoSEQ multiplex PCR, and the TCRdb table lists in-frame clones only, not all of them. From that table come the V and J calls and clone size; the DNA was used to work out D and trimming. In the table there are some 85,000 clones, roughly four fifths of which are singletons. The TCR comes from a woman older than 75 with active or convalescent COVID-19. The gene calls are TRBV24-1 and TRBJ2-2, with 7 nucleotides matching TRBD2. The sample was peripheral blood. The CDR3 loop is CATRGGGSDTGELFF. Written as DNA, the CDR3 is TGTGCCACCAGGGGCGGGGGTTCCGACACCGGGGAGCTGTTTTTT.